The subject of this entry is one T cell receptor (beta chain). This record comes from a study of blood T cell repertoires in COVID-19. About the research overall: Sites in the United States, Italy and Spain provided acute and convalescent COVID-19 samples. T cells, B-cell-depleted T cells, or PBMCs supplied cDNA or gDNA.

Original methodology: Estimated nucleated cell counts came from reference gene primer amplification. Clones were sequenced by immunoSEQ multiplex PCR, and TCRdb holds only the in-frame ones, with some missing. Clone size and V and J calls were adopted from that table, with D and trimming inferred from the DNA. The sample records roughly 100,000 clones, 80% to 95% being singletons. Trimming shortened V by 0 bases and J by 1 base, and 10 bases separated the two germline ends. The germline V gene encodes CDR1 SGHRS and CDR2 YFSETQ. The CDR3 covers 15 residues. The sequence was obtained from a man younger than 35 with acute or convalescent COVID-19. The V call is TRBV5-1, the J call TRBJ1-1; D remains ambiguous. The sequenced material came from peripheral blood. CDR3 in DNA: TGCGCCAGCAGCTTGGCCTTCGGAGAGAACACTGAAGCTTTCTTT. This gives the protein CASSLAFGENTEAFF.